These T cell receptor beta chains were read from a single sample in a study of shared clonotypes between healthy human individuals. Here immunoSEQ multiplex PCR was the method, and the copy in TCRdb shows in-frame clones only, minus some. The data hold 2,500,000 or so clones, with just over 90% observed a single time. The source material was naive CD4+ T cells sorted from blood. The receptors here all came from a man between 18 and 35 years old in good health. Each CDR3 is given with its conserved first and last residue. A D gene is named only where the DNA matches it firmly. Size is stated for part of the rows, as once, few or many counts, or as a class when the clone is expanded.

j_call clone_size d_call v_call cdr3_aa cdr3_nt
TRBJ2-2 . . TRBV7-3 CASSLRTGELFF TGTGCCAGCAGCTTGCGCACCGGGGAGCTGTTTTTT
TRBJ2-3 . TRBD1 TRBV4-1 CASSQDRDRTQYF TGCGCCAGCAGCCAAGACCGGGACAGGACGCAGTATTTT
TRBJ1-5 . . TRBV18 CASSPRSGLGDQPQHF TGTGCCAGCTCACCAAGGAGTGGCTTGGGAGATCAGCCCCAGCATTTT
TRBJ2-7 . . TRBV5-6 CASSPSGHFYEQYF TGTGCCAGCAGCCCCTCGGGACACTTCTACGAGCAGTACTTC
TRBJ2-3 once TRBD2 TRBV7-2 CASSLRRGSTDTQYF TGTGCCAGCAGCTTAAGGCGGGGGAGCACAGATACGCAGTATTTT
TRBJ1-2 . . TRBV5-6 CASSSRPRSKFGGYTF TGTGCCAGCAGCTCTAGGCCCCGAAGTAAGTTCGGTGGCTACACCTTC
TRBJ1-1 . . TRBV6-6 CASSYSEGLNTEAFF TGTGCCAGCAGTTACTCTGAGGGTCTGAACACTGAAGCTTTCTTT
TRBJ1-5 . . TRBV28 CASTSSPGVGQPQHF TGTGCCAGCACCTCATCCCCAGGGGTCGGGCAGCCCCAGCATTTT
TRBJ2-3 once . TRBV28 CASSRGGGWTDTQYF TGTGCCAGCAGCCGTGGGGGGGGCTGGACAGATACGCAGTATTTT
TRBJ1-1 few . TRBV19 CASSKSSNTEAFF TGTGCCAGTAGTAAGAGCAGTAACACTGAAGCTTTCTTT
TRBJ1-1 . . TRBV5-1 CASSLAVGPDEAFF TGCGCCAGCAGCTTGGCCGTAGGGCCTGATGAAGCTTTCTTT
TRBJ2-5 . . TRBV6-6 CASSYSPERGEETQYF TGTGCCAGCAGTTATTCCCCGGAACGCGGGGAAGAGACCCAGTACTTC
TRBJ1-1 once . TRBV2 CASSDGFGEAFF TGTGCCAGCAGTGACGGTTTCGGTGAAGCTTTCTTT